This T cell receptor beta chain was obtained from a study of cytomegalovirus exposure and HLA in healthy donors. CDR3 length: 17 residues. CDR1 and CDR2 (germline): SGHTA, FQGTGA. V lost 2 bases and J lost 10; bases outside the gene matches: 10. It was with 60 Vbeta and 13 Jbeta primers that the PCR ran. The data were produced by immunoSEQ multiplex PCR, yet TCRdb's version contains in-frame clones alone and is incomplete. The table has under 200,000 clones, roughly 85% seen once. The chain joins TRBV7-3 to TRBJ2-1; 14 nucleotides match TRBD2. This clonotype was sampled from a woman aged 40 to 49 in good health and CMV-seronegative. Material: PBMCs. The CDR3, as DNA: TGTGCCAGCAGCTTACTACCCGGACTAGCGGGAGGCCAGGAGCAGTTCTTC. Translation: CASSLLPGLAGGQEQFF.